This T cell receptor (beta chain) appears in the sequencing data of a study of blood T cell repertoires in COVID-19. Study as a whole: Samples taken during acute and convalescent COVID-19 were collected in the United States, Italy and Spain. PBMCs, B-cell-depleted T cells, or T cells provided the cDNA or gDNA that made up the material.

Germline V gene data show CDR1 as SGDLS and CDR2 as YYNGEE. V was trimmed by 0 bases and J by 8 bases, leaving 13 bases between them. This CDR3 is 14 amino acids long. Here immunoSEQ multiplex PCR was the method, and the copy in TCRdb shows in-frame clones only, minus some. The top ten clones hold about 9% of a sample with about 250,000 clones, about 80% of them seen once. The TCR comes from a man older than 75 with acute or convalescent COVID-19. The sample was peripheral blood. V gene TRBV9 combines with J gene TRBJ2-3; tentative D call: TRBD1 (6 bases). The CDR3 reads CASSVELGAGTQYF. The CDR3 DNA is TGTGCCAGCAGCGTAGAGCTGGGGGCGGGTACGCAGTATTTT.